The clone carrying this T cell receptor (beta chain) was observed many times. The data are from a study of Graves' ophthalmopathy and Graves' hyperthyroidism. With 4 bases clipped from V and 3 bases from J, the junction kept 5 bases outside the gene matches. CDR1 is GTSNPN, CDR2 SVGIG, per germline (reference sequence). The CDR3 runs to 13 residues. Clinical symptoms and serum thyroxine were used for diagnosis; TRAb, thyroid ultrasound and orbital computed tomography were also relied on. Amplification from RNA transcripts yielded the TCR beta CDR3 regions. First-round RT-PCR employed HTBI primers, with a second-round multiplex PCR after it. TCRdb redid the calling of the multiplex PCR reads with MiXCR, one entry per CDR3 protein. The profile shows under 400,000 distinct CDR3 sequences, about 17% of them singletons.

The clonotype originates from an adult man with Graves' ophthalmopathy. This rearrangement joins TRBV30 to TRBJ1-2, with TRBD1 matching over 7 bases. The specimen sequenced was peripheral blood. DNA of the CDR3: TGTGCCTGGACCCAGGGGGATGACTATGGCTACACCTTC. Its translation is CAWTQGDDYGYTF.